This T cell receptor beta chain was identified in a study of glioma-infiltrating T cells. Using RNA template, CDR3s of TCR alpha and beta were amplified with iRepertoire arm-PCR. For one-step reverse transcription and amplification, about 85-400 ng of tissue mRNA or PBMC total RNA was used. MiXCR was run by TCRdb on the multiplex PCR reads, yielding one entry per CDR3 protein. Seen here are approximately 190,000 distinct CDR3 sequences, over 30% observed once, and the top ten hold 20% to 25%. The germline V gene encodes CDR1 SEHNR and CDR2 FQNEAQ (reference sequence). The CDR3 extends over 15 amino acids. V was clipped by 1 base and J by 5 bases, with 15 bases between them. A word on this clonotype: Its specificity is unknown.

Whole-study findings and limits: CDR3 overlap between tissue and blood was very small. Tissue-blood divergence was below expectation in non-neoplastic patients, above in gliomas.

The rearrangement links TRBV7-9 to TRBJ2-7; D gene unclear. The sequenced sample consisted of glioma tissue, nonneoplastic brain tissue, or PBMCs (not recorded which). The origin of this receptor is a human donor with low-grade glioma or glioblastoma, undergoing nonglioma brain surgery, or in good health (not recorded which). CDR3 DNA: TGTGCCAGCAGCTTAGTTTCCGGTTCCTACAACGAGCAGTACTTC. This sequence encodes CASSLVSGSYNEQYF.